This paragraph covers one T cell receptor beta chain sequence. Authors' processing steps: Using reference gene primer amplification, nucleated cell counts were estimated. The protocol was immunoSEQ multiplex PCR, while the TCRdb copy is restricted to in-frame clones and leaves out a portion. V and J calls and clone size are copied from that table; D and trimming were computed from the DNA. Seen here are some 270,000 clones, approximately 90% observed once, and the top ten hold approximately 0.84%. The data originate from a study of blood T cell repertoires in COVID-19. Study in general: Sites in the United States, Italy and Spain provided acute and convalescent COVID-19 samples. Nucleic acid was either cDNA or gDNA, and it came from T cells, B-cell-depleted T cells, or PBMCs.

The germline CDR1 and CDR2 sequences are LGHDT and YNNKEL (reference sequence). V lost 4 bases to trimming and J lost 4 bases, with 8 bases between them. This CDR3 has 13 residues. The rearrangement uses TRBV3-1 (or the pseudogene TRBV3-2) and TRBJ2-1, with a weak D call TRBD1 (6 bases). The receptor's source is a young man with acute or convalescent COVID-19. The source material was peripheral blood. The CDR3 nucleotides are TGTGCCAGCAGCCCGGACAGTTACAATGAGCAGTTCTTC. This codes for CASSPDSYNEQFF.